This TCR beta chain derives from a study of T cells after yellow fever vaccination (dated by TCRdb to about 2019). Regarding the complete study: The SMART-Seq v4 Ultra Low Input RNA kit was used to prepare libraries from fractions with low cell numbers. Blood samples were taken at several timepoints before and after primary and secondary immunization, and bulk PBMC replicates and cell subsets were isolated. Bulk TCR alpha and beta repertoires were sequenced longitudinally to track T-cell clones before and after primary and booster YFV17D yellow fever vaccination. Two healthy male donors made up the cohort, one aged 18 to 29 years and the other aged 30 to 40 years. Broad study findings and their caveats: Compared with the primary T-cell response, the secondary T-cell response was weaker but faster, peaking on day 5 rather than day 15. A small share of clonotypes was detected in both CD4 and CD8 compartments, with the overlap likely arising from convergent recombination. Because abundant contaminating clonotypes from the bulk population could be contained in FACS-sorted repertoires, computational filtering was required. Because the study included only a couple of donors, the extent to which the findings can be generalized is limited. Most clones expanded after primary vaccination (96% of CD4 and around 88% of CD8) were re-detected after the booster, suggesting that broad memory maintenance occurred.

TCR cDNA was synthesized by 5'RACE template switching, through which a universal primer site and unique molecular identifiers were introduced. Priming for cDNA synthesis came from both the TCR alpha and TCR beta constant segments. Library amplification involved two PCR steps, and the second step added sample barcodes and sequencing adapters. Sequencing of libraries was performed on Illumina HiSeq 2500 (2x100 bp) or NovaSeq (2x150 bp). The original pipeline was this. Reads were demultiplexed and collapsed into UMI consensus sequences with MIGEC, and V(D)J alignment was performed with MiXCR. Clonotypes responding to the vaccine were identified with edgeR on replicate PBMC samples, with the criteria of FDR below 0.01 and a log2 fold change above 5 up to day 15. Bulk clonotypes were assigned CD4 or CD8 identity according to which sequenced CD4 or CD8 repertoire held them at higher abundance. The raw public data were reprocessed by TCRdb itself: fastp quality trimming at Q25, MiXCR clonotype calling, in-frame beta chains only. Each CDR3 protein gets just one entry, which takes the most common genes and DNA from the rows behind it. Clone size and V and J calls follow TCRdb, not the original study. The sample data list about 580,000 distinct CDR3 sequences, and around 17% of these were observed just once. Around 15% of the sample comes from the top ten.

The sample's treatment or condition, from its label and the paper: live attenuated yellow fever vaccine strain. At each blood-draw timepoint, two biological replicates of bulk PBMCs were collected. PBMCs were isolated from peripheral blood using a standard Ficoll-Paque protocol. TriZol was used to extract RNA from bulk PBMCs, CD4 and CD8 fractions, and dextramer-positive and dextramer-negative fractions. As concerns this clonotype: Its antigen remains unidentified. No much larger clone is present one base from it, and per-base qualities are unavailable.

The material was PBMCs, obtained 5 to 6 days after the first yellow fever vaccination. The sequence derives from a man younger than 30 who received the YFV17D yellow fever vaccine.

The DNA sequence is given as TGTGCCAGCAGTGCGGACAGGCCCTTATTCCAGCCCCAGCATTTT. Translated, this gives CASSADRPLFQPQHF. The rearranged segments are TRBV6-1 and TRBJ1-5, with 7 bases in between that match TRBD1. V is pruned by 4 bases and J by 7 bases, leaving 10 bases of the junction without a gene match. According to the germline V gene, CDR1 reads MNHNS and CDR2 reads SASEGT. From cysteine to phenylalanine, the CDR3 is 15 amino acids long. This entry keeps only the CDR3 DNA: 45 bases, framed from base 1.